What follows describes a single T cell receptor beta chain. The data were obtained in a study of blood T cell repertoires in COVID-19. Study-level information: Samples taken during acute and convalescent COVID-19 were collected in the United States, Italy and Spain. The cDNA or gDNA used as material had been derived from T cells, B-cell-depleted T cells, or PBMCs.

The germline V gene has CDR1 LNHDA and CDR2 SQIVND (reference sequence). The CDR3 runs to 14 residues. Trimming cost V 6 bases and J 0 bases, with 11 bases left between them. Original data processing: Counts of nucleated cells, estimated from reference gene primer amplification, were obtained. Repertoires were generated with immunoSEQ multiplex PCR, while TCRdb's copy carries only in-frame clones and drops some. V and J calls plus clone size are reproduced from that table; the DNA served to infer D and trimming. The sample gives more than 150,000 clones, 70% to 85% of which show up once; approximately 9.7% is in the top ten.

The chain joins TRBV19 to TRBJ1-1; D might be TRBD1 (6 bases). The origin of this receptor is a woman aged 50 to 65 with acute or convalescent COVID-19. The sample consisted of peripheral blood. The CDR3: CASSFTGLNTEAFF. DNA of the CDR3: TGTGCCAGTAGCTTTACAGGGCTGAACACTGAAGCTTTCTTT.